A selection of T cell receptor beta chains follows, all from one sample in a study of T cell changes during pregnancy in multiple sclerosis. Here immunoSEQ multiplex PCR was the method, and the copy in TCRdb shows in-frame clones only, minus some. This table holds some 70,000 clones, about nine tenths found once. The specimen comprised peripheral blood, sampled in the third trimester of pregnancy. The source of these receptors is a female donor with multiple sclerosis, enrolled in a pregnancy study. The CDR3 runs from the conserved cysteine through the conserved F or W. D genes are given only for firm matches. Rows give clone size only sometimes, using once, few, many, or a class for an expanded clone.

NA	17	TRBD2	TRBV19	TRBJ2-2	CASRPQSGTSDTGELFF	TGTGCCAGTAGGCCCCAGTCCGGGACTAGCGATACCGGGGAGCTGTTTTTT
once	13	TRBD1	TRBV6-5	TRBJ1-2	CASSATGDYGYTF	TGTGCCAGCAGTGCCACAGGGGACTATGGCTACACCTTC
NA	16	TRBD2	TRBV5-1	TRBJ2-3	CASSGGLVGSADTQYF	TGCGCCAGCAGCGGCGGACTAGTCGGGAGCGCAGATACGCAGTATTTT
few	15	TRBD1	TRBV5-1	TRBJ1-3	CASSLGQGEGNTIYF	TGCGCCAGCAGCCTAGGACAGGGGGAAGGAAACACCATATATTTT
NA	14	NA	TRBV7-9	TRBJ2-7	CASSSPGKNQGQYF	TGTGCCAGCAGCTCGCCAGGAAAGAACCAAGGGCAGTACTTC
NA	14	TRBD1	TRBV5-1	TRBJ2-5	CASSWGQGQETQYF	TGCGCCAGCAGCTGGGGACAGGGGCAAGAGACCCAGTACTTC
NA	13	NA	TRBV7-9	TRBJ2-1	CASSLTGYNEQFF	TGTGCCAGCAGCTTAACAGGTTACAATGAGCAGTTCTTC
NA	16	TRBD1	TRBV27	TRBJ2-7	CASSLRAQGVPYEQYF	TGTGCCAGCAGTTTAAGGGCACAGGGGGTCCCCTACGAGCAGTACTTC
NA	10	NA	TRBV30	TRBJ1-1	CAWGREEAFF	TGTGCCTGGGGGAGGGAGGAAGCTTTCTTT
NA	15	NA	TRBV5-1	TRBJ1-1	CASSLWGGGVTEAFF	TGCGCCAGCAGCTTGTGGGGGGGTGGGGTCACTGAAGCTTTCTTT
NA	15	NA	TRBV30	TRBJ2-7	CAWSVQGFHSYEQYF	TGTGCCTGGAGTGTACAGGGATTCCACTCCTACGAGCAGTACTTC
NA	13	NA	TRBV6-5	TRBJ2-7	CASSDISGYEQYF	TGTGCCAGCAGTGATATTAGTGGCTACGAGCAGTACTTC
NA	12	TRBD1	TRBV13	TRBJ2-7	CASSLTGPEQYF	TGTGCCAGCAGCTTGACAGGGCCCGAGCAGTACTTC
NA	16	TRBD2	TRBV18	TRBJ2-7	CASSPMELAGTYEQYF	TGTGCCAGCTCACCAATGGAACTAGCGGGAACCTACGAGCAGTACTTC
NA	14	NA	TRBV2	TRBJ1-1	CATGQRGMNTEAFF	TGTGCCACCGGACAGAGAGGGATGAACACTGAAGCTTTCTTT
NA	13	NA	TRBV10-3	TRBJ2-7	CAISESRSYEQYF	TGTGCCATCAGTGAGTCCAGATCCTACGAGCAGTACTTC
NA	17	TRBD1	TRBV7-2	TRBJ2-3	CASSFQGGTGSTDTQYF	TGTGCCAGCAGCTTTCAGGGTGGGACAGGGAGCACAGATACGCAGTATTTT
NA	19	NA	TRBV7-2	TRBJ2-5	CASSAIAGAKAWIQETQYF	TGTGCCAGCAGCGCGATCGCGGGGGCGAAAGCGTGGATCCAAGAGACCCAGTACTTC
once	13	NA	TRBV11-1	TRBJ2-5	CASSHYRGETQYF	TGTGCCAGCAGCCATTACCGGGGAGAGACCCAGTACTTC
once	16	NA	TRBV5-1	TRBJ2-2	CASSLVPSGNTGELFF	TGCGCCAGCAGCTTGGTTCCTAGTGGGAACACCGGGGAGCTGTTTTTT
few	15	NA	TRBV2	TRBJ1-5	CASRGRGAENQPQHF	TGTGCCAGCAGGGGGCGGGGGGCCGAGAATCAGCCCCAGCATTTT
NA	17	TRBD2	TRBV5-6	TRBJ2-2	CASSRLAGGPDTGELFF	TGTGCCAGCAGCCGACTAGCGGGGGGGCCGGACACCGGGGAGCTGTTTTTT
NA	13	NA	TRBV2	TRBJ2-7	CASSSYRDYEQYF	TGTGCCAGCAGTTCCTACAGGGATTACGAGCAGTACTTC
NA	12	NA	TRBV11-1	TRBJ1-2	CASSLVNGGYTF	TGTGCCAGCAGCTTAGTTAACGGTGGCTACACCTTC
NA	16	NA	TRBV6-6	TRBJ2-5	CASSPQRDPYGETQYF	TGTGCCAGCAGCCCCCAACGGGATCCATATGGCGAGACCCAGTACTTC
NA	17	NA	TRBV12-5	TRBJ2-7	CASGLVRILKGRYEQYF	TGTGCTAGTGGTTTAGTTCGGATTCTAAAAGGGAGGTACGAGCAGTACTTC
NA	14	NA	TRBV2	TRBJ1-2	CASSEARLGYGYTF	TGTGCCAGCAGTGAAGCGCGACTGGGCTATGGCTACACCTTC
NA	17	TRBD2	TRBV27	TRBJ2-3	CASTHPRGLAGADTQYF	TGTGCCAGCACCCATCCCCGGGGACTAGCGGGAGCGGATACGCAGTATTTT
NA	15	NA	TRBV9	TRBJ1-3	CASSVAPGVRNTIYF	TGTGCCAGCAGCGTAGCTCCAGGGGTAAGAAACACCATATATTTT
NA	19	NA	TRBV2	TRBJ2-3	CASSEAIIVRTRGPDTQYF	TGTGCCAGCAGTGAGGCCATAATAGTTAGGACACGAGGTCCGGATACGCAGTATTTT
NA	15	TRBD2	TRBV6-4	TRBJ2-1	CASSGTAGGYNEQFF	TGTGCCAGCAGTGGAACAGCGGGAGGTTACAATGAGCAGTTCTTC
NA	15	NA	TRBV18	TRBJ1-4	CASSPPLGQPEKLFF	TGTGCCAGCTCACCCCCTCTCGGACAGCCTGAAAAACTGTTTTTT
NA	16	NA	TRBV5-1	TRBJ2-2	CASETGLLTGTGELFF	TGCGCCAGCGAAACGGGACTTCTCACGGGCACCGGGGAGCTGTTTTTT
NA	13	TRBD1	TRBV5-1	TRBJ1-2	CASSTGTGARYTF	TGCGCCAGCAGCACGGGGACAGGGGCACGCTACACCTTC
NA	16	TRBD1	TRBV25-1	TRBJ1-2	CASSVLGQGAPGGYTF	TGTGCCAGCAGTGTCCTGGGACAGGGGGCGCCTGGGGGCTACACCTTC
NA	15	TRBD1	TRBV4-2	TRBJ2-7	CASSQNRGLSYEQYF	TGTGCCAGCAGCCAGAACAGGGGTCTGAGCTACGAGCAGTACTTC
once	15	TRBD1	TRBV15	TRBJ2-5	CATSRGIQGPGAQYF	TGTGCCACCAGCAGAGGAATACAGGGGCCTGGGGCCCAGTACTTC
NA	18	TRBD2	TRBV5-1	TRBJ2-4	CASSLWLAGAGAQNIQYF	TGCGCCAGCAGCTTGTGGCTAGCGGGAGCGGGGGCCCAAAACATTCAGTACTTC
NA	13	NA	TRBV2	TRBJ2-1	CASSLRQEGEQFF	TGTGCCAGCAGCCTAAGACAAGAGGGTGAGCAGTTCTTC
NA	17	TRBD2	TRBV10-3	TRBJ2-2	CAISGFSGGKNTGELFF	TGTGCCATCAGTGGATTTAGCGGGGGAAAGAACACCGGGGAGCTGTTTTTT
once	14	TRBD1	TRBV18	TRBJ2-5	CASSPRDREETQYF	TGTGCCAGCTCACCGAGGGACAGGGAAGAGACCCAGTACTTC
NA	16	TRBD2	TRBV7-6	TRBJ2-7	CASSLGRGLAIHEQYF	TGTGCCAGCAGCTTAGGGCGGGGACTAGCTATCCACGAGCAGTACTTC